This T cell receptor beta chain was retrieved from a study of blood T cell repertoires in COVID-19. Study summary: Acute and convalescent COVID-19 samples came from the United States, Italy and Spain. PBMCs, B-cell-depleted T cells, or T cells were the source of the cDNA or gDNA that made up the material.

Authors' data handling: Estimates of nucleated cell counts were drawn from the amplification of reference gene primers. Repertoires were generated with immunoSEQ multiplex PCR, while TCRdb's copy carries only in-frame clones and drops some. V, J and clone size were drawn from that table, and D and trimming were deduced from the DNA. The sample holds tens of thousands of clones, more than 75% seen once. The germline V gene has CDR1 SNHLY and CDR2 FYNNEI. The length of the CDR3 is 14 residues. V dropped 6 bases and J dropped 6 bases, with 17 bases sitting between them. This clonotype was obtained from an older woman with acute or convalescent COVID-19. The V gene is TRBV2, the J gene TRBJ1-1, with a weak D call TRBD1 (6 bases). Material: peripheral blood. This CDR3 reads CASRPTGNRPEAFF. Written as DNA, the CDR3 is TGTGCCAGCAGGCCAACAGGGAATCGGCCTGAAGCTTTCTTT.